This T cell receptor (beta chain) was retrieved from a study of OX40 agonist ivuxolimab in advanced cancers. Broader study findings: Doses of 0.1 to 3.0 mg/kg were accompanied by clonal expansion of CD4+ and CD8+ blood T cells by week 6.

CDR3 size: 15 residues. Per germline, CDR1 KGHSH and CDR2 LQKENI. V lost 3 bases and J 4 bases, leaving 12 bases between the germline ends. About this clone itself: Its antigen is unidentified.

The protocol was immunoSEQ multiplex PCR, while the TCRdb copy is restricted to in-frame clones and leaves out a portion. The sample yields about 25,000 clones, under 95% seen once. This sequence was found in an adult with an advanced solid tumor such as melanoma, head and neck, liver or kidney cancer. This chain connects TRBV18 to TRBJ1-4, with unresolved D. Sequencing was performed on CD4+ or CD8+ T cells sorted from blood, taken in a trial of the OX40 agonist ivuxolimab. CDR3 nucleotides: TGTGCCAGCTCACCTTCCGGGTTAAGTAATGAAAAACTGTTTTTT. It yields the protein CASSPSGLSNEKLFF.